The clone carrying this T cell receptor beta chain has just a few counts. The target antigen is unknown. These data come from a study of blood T cells in healthy people across ages. Overall study findings and caveats: Diversity of TCR beta per million T cells declined in a roughly linear way with age. It was found that TCR beta diversity correlated strongly with the percentage of naive T cells.

A second about 7 to 11 cycle PCR used barcoded and J-beta primers. Using its own MiXCR run on the 5' RACE reads, TCRdb lists one record per CDR3 protein. This table holds 700,000 to 850,000 distinct CDR3 sequences, about 48% found once. The sequence was collected from a man aged 80 or over in good health. Material for sequencing was blood.

CDR3 sequence reads: CASPRDRGTYEQYF. The DNA of the CDR3 is TGTGCCAGCCCACGGGACAGGGGTACCTACGAGCAGTACTTC. The gene calls are TRBV27 and TRBJ2-7; 10 positions match TRBD1. Trimming removed 8 bases from V and 2 bases from J; junction bases left unmatched: 6. The CDR3 runs to 14 residues. Germline V gene lookup returns CDR1 MNHEY and CDR2 SMNVEV (reference sequence).